This T cell receptor (beta chain) came from a study of cytomegalovirus exposure and HLA in healthy donors (dated by TCRdb to 2016 to 2017). Regarding the complete study: According to an earlier analysis of a few hundred of the donors, some 170 million T cells yielded over 100 million unique TCR beta sequences and about 300 Gb of sequence data. Every discovery cohort repertoire had been produced on one sequencing platform. In an earlier analysis of roughly 580 of the donors, high-throughput TCR beta sequencing was used to judge whether each TCR beta V gene segment behaved as functional or pseudogenic. Of the 398 genotyped donors, approximately 82% fell in the genetic ancestry cluster associated with self-reported Caucasian donors. Donor age, sex, ethnicity and CMV serostatus were collected together with the repertoire data. The study profiled the T cell repertoires of hundreds of subjects by immunosequencing and related them to cytomegalovirus serostatus. Class I and class II HLA loci were covered by the typing at four-digit resolution. A handful of DR-DQ haplotypes were treated as single units for association and clustering because of strong linkage in the cohort. Across around 400 genotyped donors of the cohort, an average of approximately 220,000 unique TCR beta nucleotide sequences per donor were sequenced, and approximately 17% of those sequences were non-productive. Rather than using new phenotypic data, the later analysis identified candidate immune exposures from TCR beta sequences and from how often those sequences occurred across donors. A later genetic analysis took genome-wide SNP genotypes for about three fifths of the 666 donors and used that subset as a discovery cohort. In addition to the first cohort of roughly 700 subjects, a separate validation cohort of 120 different subjects was used. Roughly 300 gigabases of sequencing data and roughly 81 million unique TCR sequences made up an early release that covered approximately 700 HLA-typed donors. The aim of the study was to test whether cataloging public T cell receptors could identify signatures of past pathogen exposure. To predict cytomegalovirus infection status, the study combined high-throughput TCR immunosequencing, statistical association of individual TCRs with disease status, and machine learning. The number of typed donors differed by locus: about 620-630 for A, B, C, DRB1 and DQB1; approximately 520 for DQA1; 600 to 610 for DPA1; and around 450 for DPB1. To study patterns of TCR occurrence, a later analysis re-analyzed previously published TCR beta repertoires from around 660 donors and added high-resolution HLA genotyping.

In the case of this clone: No antigen is known for it. No much larger clonotype is one base removed from it; base qualities were not supplied.

Libraries were made using the immunoSEQ multiplex PCR assay. For the multiplex PCR, a mixture combining 60 forward primers for TCR Vbeta segments and 13 reverse primers for TCR Jbeta segments was used. Amplification of the CDR3 region of rearranged TCR beta genes was performed with a multiplex PCR assay on genomic DNA. The amplified TCR beta libraries were sequenced on the Illumina HiSeq System as 87-base-pair reads. In the source study's methods: In a later analysis, some 80 million unique TCR beta chains were counted across the approximately 640 repertoires, and some 10 million of these chains were shared by at least two donors. Raw reads were error-corrected and collapsed into unique sequences with a nearest-neighbor algorithm that merged closely related sequences to remove PCR and sequencing errors. To assign V, D and J gene segments, CDR3 sequences were aligned to IMGT reference sequences. For a sequence to be retained, at least a six-nucleotide match to both a V gene segment and a J gene segment was required. Rearrangements were classified as productive when the CDR3 lacked stop codons and remained in frame with V and J, and all other rearrangements were classified as non-productive. CDR3 was defined by IMGT convention, running from the second conserved V-encoded cysteine to the conserved J-encoded phenylalanine. Sequences without an unambiguous match to a single V gene segment were excluded from the earlier analysis of a few hundred of the donors. In an earlier analysis of almost 600 of the donors, a V segment was called functional when productive rearrangements were above 56.7%, and segregating when the standard deviation between donors exceeded 5%. A statistical classification framework was built to diagnose cytomegalovirus status from the catalog of TCR beta chain sequences. In a later analysis, V and J genes were assigned by comparing TCR nucleotide sequences against IMGT/GENE-DB human TR gene sequences. A later analysis assigned CDR3 sequences and most-parsimonious VDJ recombination scenarios with the TCRdist pipeline. In a later analysis, each TCR beta chain was defined by its CDR3 amino acid sequence together with its V-gene family, and reads lacking a unique V-gene family were excluded. A later analysis removed several hundred highly shared, low-generation-probability nucleotide sequences to deal with suspected cross-contamination and a sequencing artifact. A later analysis calculated a clonal expansion index for each public chain from normalized within-repertoire ranks of inferred template counts. A later analysis computed generation probabilities with a VDJ recombination model fitted to out-of-frame rearrangements, and checked the results against IGoR. Hypergeometric tests were used in a later analysis to score TCR-TCR, TCR-HLA and TCR-CMV co-occurrence, with a repertoire-size bias correction applied to the TCR pairs. To estimate false discovery rates, a later analysis permuted the HLA or CMV assignments 20 times. In a later analysis, co-occurring TCRs were grouped using DBSCAN, with TCRdist sequence similarity added in when clustering inside HLA-allele-positive subsets. For co-occurrence clustering, repertoires with fewer than 30,000 or more than 120,000 public chains were excluded, along with 4 to 6 repertoires with anomalous nucleotide sharing. What TCRdb holds here is the immuneACCESS table cut down to in-frame rearrangements. Part of the clones is not present; checked against another copy, under half of the missing clones reflect an unresolved V gene, and the others are unexplained. D and trimming were read from the DNA, whereas the V and J calls and clone size are those reported in that table. The sample records under 75,000 clones, 65% to 80% of which are singletons. Of the sample, under 20% falls within the top ten clones.

From V the trimming removes 0 bases and from J it removes 0 bases, while the gene matches leave 4 bases of the junction unaccounted for. For CDR1 and CDR2, the germline V gene (reference sequence) lists LNHDA and SQIVND. The CDR3 runs 16 residues from the cysteine to the phenylalanine. Only the CDR3 DNA stays, 48 bases, in frame from base 1. Overall results and qualifications from the work: Three of the identified cytomegalovirus-associated TCR beta chains were confirmed in vitro to be specific for cytomegalovirus antigens. In a later analysis, 15,000 to 20,000 TCR beta sequences were associated with specific HLA alleles at a false discovery rate of 0.05. Because HLA typing was missing for some donors at each locus, association tests included only the typed subset. The only immune exposure information available for the cohort was CMV serostatus. It was suggested by the authors that the approach could potentially be generalized to other disease states and immunological phenotypes. Broadly in line with IMGT annotations, most TCR beta V segments showed up in productive rearrangements about 90% or about 30% of the time in an earlier analysis of approximately 640 of the donors. A further reported finding was that TCR beta sequences accurately predicted the HLA-A and HLA-B alleles for most subjects in the first cohort. A cluster of highly shared sequence variants was judged likely to be a technical artifact of the sequencing pipeline. Some IMGT-functional V segments, including TRBV6-2 and TRBV6-3, could not be distinguished by the 87-base-pair reads and were therefore excluded. In a later genetic analysis, a missense DCLRE1C variant was associated with V-gene and J-gene trimming of TCR beta chains, and the association was replicated in an independent cohort. Most CMV-associated TCR beta chains appeared to be HLA-restricted in a later analysis, and the HLA associations seemed to be driven largely by CMV exposure. The classifier was reported to diagnose cytomegalovirus status with high specificity and sensitivity in both the original and validation cohorts. In the study, 150 to 200 TCR beta chains were listed as associated with cytomegalovirus. Linkage disequilibrium might explain the correlated functional status among segregating V segments, but an unknown experimental factor could not be excluded. The cohort was sequenced for TCR beta chains only, and without alpha or paired-chain data the features that could be detected were limited. Roughly uniform sequencing depth across donors was assumed in presence/absence analyses, although this assumption may not hold. Approximately 18 rarely observed V segments, including chromosome 9 orphons, were excluded from the earlier analysis of several hundred of the donors because counts were too low. In a later analysis, TCR association rates were found to vary across HLA loci, with the most associated TCRs seen for DRB1 alleles and the fewest for HLA-C alleles. A later genetic analysis reported fewer N-insertions in productive TCRs among donors in an Asian-associated ancestry cluster than the roughly 670-donor mean. According to a later analysis, parvovirus B19, influenza, CMV and Epstein-Barr virus appeared linked to several top co-occurrence clusters. When HLA alleles, especially DR and DQ, strongly co-occurred, TCR associations were difficult to assign to individual alleles. While some public TCRs were present in many individuals, most TCR sequences turned up only very rarely across donors. In a later analysis, HLA-associated TCR beta chains were found to be more clonally expanded and to have lower generation probabilities than equally common non-associated chains.

The cohort consisted of 666 healthy bone marrow donors. All cohort members were sampled while nominally healthy, although unrecorded immune exposures were likely present. The donor tested CMV seropositive, placing the donor among the approximately 290 seropositive members of the cohort. Every donor gave a peripheral blood sample, and the peripheral blood mononuclear cells from that sample were used for TCR beta sequencing. The Qiagen DNeasy Blood Extraction Kit was used to extract genomic DNA from the blood cell samples. The sample taken for sequencing was PBMCs. The clonotype was recovered from a man aged 35 to 55 in good health and CMV-seropositive. The V and J segments used are TRBV19 and TRBJ1-1; 7 of the junction bases match TRBD1. The encoded CDR3 is CASSIDETGMNTEAFF. The DNA sequence is given as TGTGCCAGTAGTATAGATGAGACAGGGATGAACACTGAAGCTTTCTTT.